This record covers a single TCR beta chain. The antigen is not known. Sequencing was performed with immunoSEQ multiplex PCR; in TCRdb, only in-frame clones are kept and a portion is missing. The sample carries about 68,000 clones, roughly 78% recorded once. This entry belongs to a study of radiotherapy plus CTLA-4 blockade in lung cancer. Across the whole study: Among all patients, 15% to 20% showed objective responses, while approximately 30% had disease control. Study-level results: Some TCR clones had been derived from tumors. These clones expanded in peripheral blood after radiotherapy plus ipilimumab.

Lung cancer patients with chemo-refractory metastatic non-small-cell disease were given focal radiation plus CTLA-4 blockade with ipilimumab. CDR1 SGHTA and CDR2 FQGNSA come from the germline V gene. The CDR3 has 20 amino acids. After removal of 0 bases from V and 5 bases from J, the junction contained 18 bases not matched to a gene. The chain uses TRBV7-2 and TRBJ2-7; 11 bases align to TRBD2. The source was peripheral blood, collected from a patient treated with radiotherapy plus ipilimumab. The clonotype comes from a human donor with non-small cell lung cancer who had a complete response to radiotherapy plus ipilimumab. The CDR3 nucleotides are TGTGCCAGCAGCTTAGCGAGGTTTAGCGGGGGGGCCCGGGGAGGACACGAGCAGTACTTC. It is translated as CASSLARFSGGARGGHEQYF.